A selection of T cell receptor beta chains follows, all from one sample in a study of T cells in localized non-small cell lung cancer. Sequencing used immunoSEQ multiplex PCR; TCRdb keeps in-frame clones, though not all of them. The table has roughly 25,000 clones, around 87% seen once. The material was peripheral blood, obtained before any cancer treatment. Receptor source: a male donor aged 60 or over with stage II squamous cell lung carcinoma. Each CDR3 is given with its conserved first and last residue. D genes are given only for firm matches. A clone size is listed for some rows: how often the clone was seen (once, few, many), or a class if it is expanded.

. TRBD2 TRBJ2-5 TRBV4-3 CASSQAFSAGGPGETQYF TGCGCCAGCAGCCAAGCATTTTCAGCGGGGGGGCCCGGAGAGACCCAGTACTTC
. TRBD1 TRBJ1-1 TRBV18 CASSQNRGMDTEAFF TGTGCCAGCTCCCAAAACAGGGGTATGGACACTGAAGCTTTCTTT
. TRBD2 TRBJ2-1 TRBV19 CASSIWEGEQFF TGTGCCAGTAGTATATGGGAGGGGGAGCAGTTCTTC
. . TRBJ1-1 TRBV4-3 CASSQSSRGNTEAFF TGCGCCAGCAGCCAATCCTCGAGGGGGAACACTGAAGCTTTCTTT
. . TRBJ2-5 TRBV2 CASSEAGGAWETQYF TGTGCCAGCAGTGAAGCTGGGGGGGCTTGGGAGACCCAGTACTTC
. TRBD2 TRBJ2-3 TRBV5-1 CASSLSGGAGTDTQYF TGCGCCAGCAGCCTAAGCGGGGGGGCGGGCACAGATACGCAGTATTTT
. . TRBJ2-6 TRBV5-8 CASSLGHAGANVLTF TGTGCCAGCAGCTTGGGGCATGCTGGAGCCAACGTCCTGACTTTC
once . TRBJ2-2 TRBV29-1 CSVEEGSRTGELFF TGCAGCGTTGAAGAGGGTTCCCGCACCGGGGAGCTGTTTTTT
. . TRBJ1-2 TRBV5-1 CASSVQGDGYTF TGCGCCAGCAGTGTCCAGGGTGATGGCTACACCTTC
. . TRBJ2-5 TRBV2 CASRKLVSQETQYF TGTGCCAGCAGGAAGCTAGTCAGCCAAGAGACCCAGTACTTC
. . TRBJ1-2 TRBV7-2 CASSTRQTYGYTF TGTGCCAGCAGCACGAGACAGACCTATGGCTACACCTTC
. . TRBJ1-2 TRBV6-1 CASSEDATSGYGYTF TGTGCCAGCAGTGAGGACGCCACCTCGGGCTATGGCTACACCTTC